Below, 29 T cell receptor beta chains from the same sample are listed, as sequenced in a study of human T cells and chemical hapten exposure. TCRdb recomputed calls from the RACE reads with MiXCR, one row per CDR3 protein. Counted here are under 400,000 distinct CDR3 sequences, more than 4.5% occurring once; the ten biggest clones make up just over 2.5%. Specified time point: pre-sensitization, week 0. Indicated treatment: therapeutic diphenylcyclopropenone sensitization with weekly scalp DPC. The specimen comprised whole blood, sampled in connection with sensitization to the hapten diphenylcyclopropenone (DPC). All receptors come from a woman between 45 and 65 years old with alopecia areata. Some clones in this sample may be carry-over from other donors' samples.

There are many counts of this clonotype. This chain joins TRBV7-2 and TRBJ1-5; no clear D. The CDR3 length is 16 residues. CDR1 and CDR2 (germline): SGHTA, FQGNSA. V was pared by 5 bases and J by 0 bases, with 14 bases between. CDR3 region: CASSPDAPYSNQPQHF. CDR3 DNA sequence: TGTGCCAGCAGCCCGGACGCTCCATATAGCAATCAGCCCCAGCATTTT. Full variable domain (missing parts from reference TRBV7-2 and TRBJ1-5): GAGVSQSPSNKVTEKGKDVELRCDPISGHTALYWYRQSLGQGLEFLIYFQGNSAPDKSGLPSDRFSAERTGGSVSTLTIQRTQQEDSAVYLCASSPDAPYSNQPQHFGDGTRLSIL.

Ten or more counts support this clonotype. This sequence joins TRBV6-2 or TRBV6-3 and TRBJ2-1; 10 nucleotides agree with TRBD2. Trimming took 3 bases from V and 10 from J; bases not matched to a gene: 18. Germline lookup yields CDR1 MNHEY and CDR2 SVGEGT. CDR3 size: 18 residues. Written as DNA, the CDR3 is TGTGCCAGCAGTTATTTGAGCGGGAGGGCTTTATCTAGGGGCGAGCAGTTCTTC. Translated: CASSYLSGRALSRGEQFF.

In this sample, this clonotype turned up many times. This sequence joins TRBV7-9 and TRBJ1-2; D gene uncertain. V was cut by 1 base and J by 4 bases, with 10 bases left in between. Per the germline V gene, CDR1 is SEHNR and CDR2 is FQNEAQ (reference sequence). The CDR3 extends over 14 amino acids. Here the CDR3 reads CASSLDGRSYGYTF. In nucleotides, the CDR3 is TGTGCCAGCAGCTTAGACGGCAGATCCTATGGCTACACCTTC.

This clonotype has a count of ten or more. The V gene is TRBV20-1, the J gene TRBJ1-5; unclear D gene. The CDR3 is 15 residues long. Germline V gene data show CDR1 as DFQATT and CDR2 as SNEGSKA (reference sequence). The V end was cut by 0 bases, the J end by 7 bases, with 16 bases between. As DNA, the CDR3 is TGCAGTGCTAGAGATGAGGGAGGGTTCAGACAGCCCCAGCATTTT. Translation: CSARDEGGFRQPQHF.

The table lists this clonotype with a few counts. The J gene is TRBJ2-1, the V gene TRBV5-1; TRBD1 agrees at 7 bases. V lost 0 bases to trimming and J lost 8 bases; unmatched junction nucleotides: 11. Per germline, CDR1 SGHRS and CDR2 YFSETQ. This CDR3 region has 16 residues. The CDR3, as DNA: TGCGCCAGCAGCTTGGACGTGACAGGGTCATTGGATGAGCAGTTCTTC. Residues: CASSLDVTGSLDEQFF.

This clonotype was counted at least ten times. V usage is TRBV6-2 or TRBV6-3 and J usage is TRBJ2-5; D not resolved. The length of the CDR3 is 14 residues. V lost 8 bases to trimming and J lost 4 bases, with 17 bases between them. CDR1 and CDR2 (germline): MNHEY, SVGEGT. The CDR3 DNA follows: TGTGCCAGCGGCCTGGGTCTACCGACAGAGACCCAGTACTTC. Translated: CASGLGLPTETQYF.

This clonotype was seen at least ten times. The rearrangement links TRBV9 to TRBJ1-1, with a possible D match to TRBD1 (6 bases). V lost 4 bases, J lost 0 bases, and 13 bases lay in between. There are 15 residues in the CDR3. Looked up from germline, CDR1 is SGDLS and CDR2 is YYNGEE. In DNA, the CDR3 is TGTGCCAGCAGCTTCACCCAGGGGATGAACACTGAAGCTTTCTTT. It is translated as CASSFTQGMNTEAFF.

This clonotype was seen a few times. This chain joins TRBV20-1 and TRBJ2-6; TRBD1 agrees at 7 bases. CDR1 and CDR2 (germline): DFQATT, SNEGSKA (reference sequence). The V segment lost 5 bases and the J segment 0 bases; nucleotides outside the gene matches: 4. CDR3 size: 15 residues. As DNA, the CDR3 is TGCAGTGCTCCGGACAGGTCCTCTGGGGCCAACGTCCTGACTTTC. This codes for CSAPDRSSGANVLTF.

At least ten counts were recorded for this clonotype. This chain's CDR3 is CASSLNYEQFF. CDR3 nucleotides: TGTGCCAGCAGCCTCAACTATGAGCAGTTCTTC. V gene TRBV7-6 combines with J gene TRBJ2-1; D gene ambiguous. V was pared by 5 bases and J by 8 bases, with 7 bases between. Germline V gene lookup returns CDR1 SGHVS and CDR2 FNYEAQ. This CDR3 spans 11 amino acids.

This clonotype showed up many times. V gene TRBV5-6 combines with J gene TRBJ2-7; 8 bases align to TRBD1. The CDR3 sequence is 15 residues long. Trimming at V came to 4 bases and at J to 4 bases, leaving 10 bases not matched to a gene. Germline CDR1 is SGHDT and CDR2 is YYEEEE. CDR3 in amino acids: CASSPNDRGKYEQYF. CDR3 bases: TGTGCCAGCAGCCCAAATGACAGGGGAAAGTACGAGCAGTACTTC.

This clonotype has a handful of counts. V gene TRBV20-1 combines with J gene TRBJ2-2; D possibly corresponds to TRBD1 (6 bases). CDR3 length: 14 residues. CDR1 and CDR2 from the germline V gene are DFQATT and SNEGSKA (reference sequence). V was clipped by 6 bases and J by 5 bases, with 16 bases between them. The CDR3 coding sequence is TGCAGTGCACTACAGGGTAGTAGGACCGGGGAGCTGTTTTTT. Translated: CSALQGSRTGELFF.

V usage is TRBV5-1 and J usage is TRBJ1-1; the D is unclear. The germline V and J ends were trimmed by 2 bases and 0 bases, with 8 bases remaining between them. The germline V gene encodes CDR1 SGHRS and CDR2 YFSETQ. The CDR3 runs to 14 residues. The CDR3 protein is CASSFGIMNTEAFF. For the CDR3, the DNA is TGCGCCAGCAGCTTCGGGATCATGAACACTGAAGCTTTCTTT.

This clonotype was detected ten times or more. The V gene is TRBV7-9, the J gene TRBJ1-1; perhaps TRBD1 as D (6 bases). Germline CDR1 and CDR2: SEHNR and FQNEAQ (reference sequence). Trimming removed 5 bases from V and 7 bases from J, with 11 bases in between. This CDR3 has 12 amino acids. CDR3 nucleotides: TGTGCCAGCAGCCGCACAGGGATTGAAGCTTTCTTT. Protein: CASSRTGIEAFF.

The chain has TRBV28 and TRBJ1-1; D not certain. The CDR3 is made up of 14 amino acids. Trimming took off 4 bases at V and 1 base at J, with 10 bases between the two ends. In germline, CDR1 is MDHEN, CDR2 SYDVKM. The CDR3 region has the DNA TGTGCCAGCAGTTGGGAACAGAGGAACACTGAAGCTTTCTTT. Residues: CASSWEQRNTEAFF.

This clonotype was seen many times. The rearrangement joins TRBV29-1 to TRBJ1-1, with D possibly being TRBD1 (6 bases). Per germline, CDR1 SQVTM and CDR2 ANQGSEA. This CDR3 has 12 residues. Trimming took off 6 bases at V and 6 bases at J, with 14 bases between the two ends. This CDR3 reads CSVIETGSEAFF. DNA of the CDR3: TGCAGCGTGATCGAGACAGGCTCTGAAGCTTTCTTT. Variable domain in full (rest from reference TRBV29-1 and TRBJ1-1): SAVISQKPSRDICQRGTSLTIQCQVDSQVTMMFWYRQQPGQSLTLIATANQGSEATYESGFVIDKFPISRPNLTFSTLTVSNMSPEDSSIYLCSVIETGSEAFFGQGTRLTVV.

J is TRBJ2-1 and V is TRBV9; D assignment may be TRBD1 or TRBD2 (6 bases each). The CDR3 spans 15 residues. V dropped 3 bases and J dropped 9 bases, with 19 bases sitting between them. The germline gives CDR1 SGDLS, CDR2 YYNGEE. CDR3 residues: CASSAEGQGTGEQFF. CDR3 DNA sequence: TGTGCCAGCAGCGCGGAGGGGCAGGGGACGGGTGAGCAGTTCTTC.

This chain connects TRBV10-3 to TRBJ1-3; D perhaps matches TRBD1 (5 bases). Trimming shortened V by 0 bases and J by 0 bases, and 12 bases separated the two germline ends. Germline CDR1 and CDR2: ENHRY and SYGVKD. The CDR3 loop spans 17 amino acids. The chain's CDR3 is CAISESTGAYSGNTIYF. CDR3 bases: TGTGCCATCAGTGAGTCGACCGGGGCTTACTCTGGAAACACCATATATTTT.

This clonotype was counted a few times. The chain carries TRBV5-6 and TRBJ2-7; tentative D call: TRBD2 (5 bases). The CDR3 has 17 residues. Germline CDR1 reads SGHDT; CDR2 reads YYEEEE. V gave up 0 bases and J gave up 3 bases, with 19 bases separating them. CDR3 amino acids: CASSLDQVGAADYEQYF. The CDR3 DNA follows: TGTGCCAGCAGCTTGGATCAAGTGGGAGCGGCGGACTACGAGCAGTACTTC. The entire variable domain, with the rest obtained from reference TRBV5-6 and TRBJ2-7, is as follows: DAGVTQSPTHLIKTRGQQVTLRCSPKSGHDTVSWYQQALGQGPQFIFQYYEEEERQRGNFPDRFSGHQFPNYSSELNVNALLLGDSALYLCASSLDQVGAADYEQYFGPGTRLTVT.

The V gene is TRBV7-9, the J gene TRBJ2-7; D ambiguous. This CDR3 is built from 12 residues. Germline CDR1 SEHNR, CDR2 FQNEAQ (reference sequence). V gave up 5 bases and J gave up 5 bases, with 10 bases separating them. The CDR3 coding sequence is TGTGCCAGCAGCGGGGTTTACAACGAGCAGTACTTC. It encodes CASSGVYNEQYF.

This clonotype has a handful of counts. The CDR3 reads CASRDQGINTGELFF. In DNA form, the CDR3 reads TGTGCCAGCCGTGACCAGGGGATTAACACCGGGGAGCTGTTTTTT. This chain links TRBV7-9 with TRBJ2-2, with D perhaps matching TRBD1 (6 bases). Germline-derived CDR1 and CDR2 are SEHNR and FQNEAQ (reference sequence). Trimming pared 8 bases from V and 2 bases from J, leaving 15 bases between. The CDR3 is 15 residues long.

This clonotype was detected ten times or more. CDR3 sequence reads: CSARILAGADTQYF. In nucleotides, the CDR3 is TGCAGTGCTAGAATCCTAGCGGGAGCAGATACGCAGTATTTT. V is TRBV20-1 and J is TRBJ2-3, with TRBD2 matching 10 bases. After removal of 2 bases from V and 4 bases from J, the junction contained 3 bases not matched to a gene. This CDR3 has 14 amino acids. Per germline, CDR1 DFQATT and CDR2 SNEGSKA (reference sequence).

This clonotype was detected a few times. V gene TRBV12-3 or TRBV12-4 combines with J gene TRBJ2-3; D is perhaps TRBD1 (6 bases). The V end lost 4 bases, the J end lost 0 bases, and 11 bases lay between the germline ends. This CDR3 is 15 amino acids long. CDR3 DNA sequence: TGTGCCAGCAGTTGGACCACAGGGAGCACAGATACGCAGTATTTT. It translates to CASSWTTGSTDTQYF.

This clonotype was recorded once. V usage is TRBV20-1 and J usage is TRBJ2-7; TRBD2 might be the D (5 bases). The germline V gene has CDR1 DFQATT and CDR2 SNEGSKA (reference sequence). The CDR3 loop spans 14 amino acids. V gave up 1 base and J gave up 2 bases, with 12 bases separating them. The DNA for the CDR3 is TGCAGTGCTAGAGGACCTTCCGGGACCTACGAGCAGTACTTC. It codes for CSARGPSGTYEQYF.

This clonotype was recorded many times. This chain joins TRBV28 and TRBJ2-1; 12 positions agree with TRBD1. The CDR3 runs to 15 residues. Germline V gives CDR1 MDHEN, CDR2 SYDVKM. V trimming: 7 bases; J trimming: 8 bases; junction bases outside the gene matches: 9. DNA of the CDR3: TGTGCCAGCACCTCCCCGGGACAGGGGGCCGATGAGCAGTTCTTC. The encoded protein is CASTSPGQGADEQFF.

This clonotype was observed a handful of times. This chain links TRBV7-2 with TRBJ2-3, with TRBD2 identical over 10 bases. The CDR3 is made up of 19 amino acids. V shed 0 bases and J 5 bases; nucleotides not matched to a gene: 14. The germline gives CDR1 SGHTA, CDR2 FQGNSA. CDR3 in DNA: TGTGCCAGCAGCTTAGCGCGGCTAGCGGGGGCGGCCCCTGGAGATACGCAGTATTTT. Its translation: CASSLARLAGAAPGDTQYF.

This clonotype was recorded at least ten times. The V gene is TRBV4-2, the J gene TRBJ2-7; D is unclear. The CDR3 consists of 15 residues. Germline V lookup: CDR1 LGHNA, CDR2 YNFKEQ. Trimming removed 0 bases from V and 2 bases from J, with 11 bases in between. In DNA, the CDR3 is TGTGCCAGCAGCCAAGAGAGGACGGCTCCCTACGAGCAGTACTTC. Amino acids: CASSQERTAPYEQYF.

This clonotype was seen more than once but under ten times. The chain uses TRBV19 and TRBJ1-6, with a possible D match to TRBD1 (5 bases). V was pared by 9 bases and J by 0 bases, with 15 bases between. The CDR3 runs to 16 residues. The germline V gene encodes CDR1 LNHDA and CDR2 SQIVND (reference sequence). The CDR3 DNA sequence: TGTGCCAGCAAGACAGATTATAGCTCCTATAATTCACCCCTCCACTTT. Translating gives CASKTDYSSYNSPLHF.

This clonotype was found a few times. V and J are TRBV4-1 and TRBJ1-1; D is possibly TRBD1 (5 bases). V lost 6 bases, J lost 0 bases, and 11 bases lay in between. CDR1 is MGHRA, CDR2 YSYEKL, per germline. CDR3 length equals 14 residues. The CDR3 loop is CASRTQELNTEAFF. The CDR3 coding sequence is TGCGCCAGCAGGACACAGGAGTTGAACACTGAAGCTTTCTTT.

J is TRBJ2-6 and V is TRBV18, with D hard to call. The CDR3 consists of 16 residues. V was trimmed by 2 bases and J by 2 bases, leaving 10 bases between them. Per germline, CDR1 KGHSH and CDR2 LQKENI. Written as DNA, the CDR3 is TGTGCCAGCTCACCAAGTCAGTCGGCTGGGGCCAACGTCCTGACTTTC. This encodes CASSPSQSAGANVLTF.